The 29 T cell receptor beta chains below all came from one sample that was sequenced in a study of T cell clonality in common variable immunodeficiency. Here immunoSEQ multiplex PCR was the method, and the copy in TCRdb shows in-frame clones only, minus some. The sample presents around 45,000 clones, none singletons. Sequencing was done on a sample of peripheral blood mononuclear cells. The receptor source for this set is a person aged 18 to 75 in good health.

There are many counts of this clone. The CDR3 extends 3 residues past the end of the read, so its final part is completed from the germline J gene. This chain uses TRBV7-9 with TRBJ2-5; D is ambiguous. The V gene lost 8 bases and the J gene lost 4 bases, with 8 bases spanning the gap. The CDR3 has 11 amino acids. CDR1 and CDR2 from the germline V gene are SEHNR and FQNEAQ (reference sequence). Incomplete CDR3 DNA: TGTGCCAGCGGCAGCGCAGAGACC. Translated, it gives CASGSAET. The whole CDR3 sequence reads CASGSAETQYF.

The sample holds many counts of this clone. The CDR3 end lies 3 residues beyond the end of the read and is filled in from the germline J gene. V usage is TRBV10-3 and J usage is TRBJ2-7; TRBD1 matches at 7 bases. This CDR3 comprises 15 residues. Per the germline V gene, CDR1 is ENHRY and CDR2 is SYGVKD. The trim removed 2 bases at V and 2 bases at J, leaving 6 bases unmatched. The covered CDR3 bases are TGTGCCATCAGTGAGACCCGGGACAGACCCTACGAG. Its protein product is CAISETRDRPYE. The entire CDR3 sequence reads CAISETRDRPYEQYF.

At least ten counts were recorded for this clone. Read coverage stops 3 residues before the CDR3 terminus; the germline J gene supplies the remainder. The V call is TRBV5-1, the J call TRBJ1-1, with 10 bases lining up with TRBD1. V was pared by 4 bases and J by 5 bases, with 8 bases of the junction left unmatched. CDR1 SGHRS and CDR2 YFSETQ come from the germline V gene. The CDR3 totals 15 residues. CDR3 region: CASSPTGTGDTEAFF. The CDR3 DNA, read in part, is TGCGCCAGCAGCCCCACCGGGACAGGGGATACTGAA.

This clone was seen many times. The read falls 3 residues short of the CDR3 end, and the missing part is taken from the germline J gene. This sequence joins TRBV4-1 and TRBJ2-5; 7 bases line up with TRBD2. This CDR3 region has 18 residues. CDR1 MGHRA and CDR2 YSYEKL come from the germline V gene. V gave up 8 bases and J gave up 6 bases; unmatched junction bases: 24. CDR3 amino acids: CASPEQALSGEQSQTQYF. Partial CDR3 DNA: TGCGCCAGCCCCGAACAGGCCCTGAGCGGGGAACAGTCACAGACC.

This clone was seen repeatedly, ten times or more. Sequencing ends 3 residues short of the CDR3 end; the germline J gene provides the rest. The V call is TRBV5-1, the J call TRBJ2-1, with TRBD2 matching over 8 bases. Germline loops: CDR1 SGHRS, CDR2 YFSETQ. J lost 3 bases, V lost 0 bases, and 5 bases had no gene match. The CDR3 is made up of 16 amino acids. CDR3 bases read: TGCGCCAGCAGCTTGGTTCGAGCGGGAGACTACAATGAG. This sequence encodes CASSLVRAGDYNE. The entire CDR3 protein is CASSLVRAGDYNEQFF.

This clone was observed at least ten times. The sequenced part of the CDR3 DNA is TGTGCCAGTAGTATACCTAATACTGAA. Protein: CASSIPNTE. The whole CDR3 protein reads CASSIPNTEAFF. The genes are TRBV19 and TRBJ1-1; D gene uncertain. The read ends 3 residues before the CDR3 terminus; that terminus is restored from the germline J gene. The CDR3 length is 12 residues. Germline CDR1 is LNHDA and CDR2 is SQIVND (reference sequence). V was cut by 2 bases and J by 5 bases, with 6 bases left in between.

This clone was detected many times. The covered CDR3 bases are TGTGCCAGCAGCCCGTACAGGGTGCAAACTGAA. It codes for CASSPYRVQTE. The entire CDR3 reads CASSPYRVQTEAFF. The V gene is TRBV7-9, the J gene TRBJ1-1; weak D call: TRBD1 (6 bases). With the read ending 3 residues before the CDR3 end, the germline J gene is used to fill in that end. From germline, CDR1 is SEHNR and CDR2 FQNEAQ (reference sequence). Trimming removed 5 bases at V and 5 bases at J, with 15 bases between. The CDR3 has 14 amino acids.

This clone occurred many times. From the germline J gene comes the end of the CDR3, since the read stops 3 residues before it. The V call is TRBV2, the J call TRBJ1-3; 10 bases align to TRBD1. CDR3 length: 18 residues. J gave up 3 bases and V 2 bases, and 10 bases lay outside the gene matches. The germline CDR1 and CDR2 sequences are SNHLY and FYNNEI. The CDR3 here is CASSERRGTGARGNTIYF. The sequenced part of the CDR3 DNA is TGTGCCAGCAGTGAACGGCGCGGGACAGGGGCCCGTGGAAACACC. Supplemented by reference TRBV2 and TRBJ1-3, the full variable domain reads EPEVTQTPSHQVTQMGQEVILRCVPISNHLYFYWYRQILGQKVEFLVSFYNNEISEKSEIFDDQFSVERPDGSNFTLKIRSTKLEDSAMYFCASSERRGTGARGNTIYFGEGSWLTVV.

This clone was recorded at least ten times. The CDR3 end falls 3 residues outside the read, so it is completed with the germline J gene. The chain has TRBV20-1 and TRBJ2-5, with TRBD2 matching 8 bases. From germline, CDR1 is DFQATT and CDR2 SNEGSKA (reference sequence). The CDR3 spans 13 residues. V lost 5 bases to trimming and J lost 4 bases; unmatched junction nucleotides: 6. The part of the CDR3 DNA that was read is TGCAGTGCTCCCGGACTAGCTCCAGAGACC. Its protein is CSAPGLAPET. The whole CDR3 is CSAPGLAPETQYF.

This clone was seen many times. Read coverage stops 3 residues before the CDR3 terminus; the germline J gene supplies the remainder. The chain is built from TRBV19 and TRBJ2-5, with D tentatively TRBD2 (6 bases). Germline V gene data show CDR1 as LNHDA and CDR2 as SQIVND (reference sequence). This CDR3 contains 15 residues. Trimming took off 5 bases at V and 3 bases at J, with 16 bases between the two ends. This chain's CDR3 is CASSLVGGTKETQYF. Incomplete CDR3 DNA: TGTGCCAGTAGTCTCGTGGGGGGTACGAAAGAGACC.

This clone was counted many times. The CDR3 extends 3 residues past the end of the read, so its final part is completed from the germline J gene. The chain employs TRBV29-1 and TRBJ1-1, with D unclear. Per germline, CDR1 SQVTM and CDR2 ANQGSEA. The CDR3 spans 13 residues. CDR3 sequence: CSVEGPLPGVAFF. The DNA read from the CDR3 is TGCAGCGTTGAAGGTCCCCTTCCGGGTGTG.

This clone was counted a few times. The CDR3 DNA, read in part, is TGTGCCAGCAGCCTAGGGGGGGCCTCCTACGAG. Its translation: CASSLGGASYE. The whole CDR3 protein reads CASSLGGASYEQYF. The gene calls are TRBV7-3 and TRBJ2-7, with a possible D match to TRBD2 (7 bases). The read comes to an end 3 residues before the CDR3 does, leaving the germline J gene to fill in the end. V shed 5 bases and J shed 0 bases, with 11 bases lying between them. The CDR3 spans 14 residues. The germline V gene has CDR1 SGHTA and CDR2 FQGTGA.

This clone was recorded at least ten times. The CDR3 here is CASSLDRATANEKLFF. The CDR3 bases that were read are TGTGCCAGCAGCTTGGACAGGGCAACGGCTAATGAAAAA. The V gene is TRBV5-4, the J gene TRBJ1-4; possible D gene TRBD1, 6 bases. The observed sequence ends 3 residues before the CDR3 terminus, with the missing tail filled in from the germline J gene. The CDR3 is 16 amino acids. Trimming removed 0 bases at V and 3 bases at J, with 12 bases between. Germline V gene lookup returns CDR1 SGHNT and CDR2 YYREEE (reference sequence).

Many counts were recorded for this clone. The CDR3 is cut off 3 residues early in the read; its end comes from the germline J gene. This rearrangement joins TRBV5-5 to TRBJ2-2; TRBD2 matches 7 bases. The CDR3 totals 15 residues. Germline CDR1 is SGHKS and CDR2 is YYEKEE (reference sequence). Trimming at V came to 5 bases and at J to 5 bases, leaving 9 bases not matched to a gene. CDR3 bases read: TGTGCCAGCAGTTACCGACTAGCTGGGACCGGGGAG. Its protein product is CASSYRLAGTGE. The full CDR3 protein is CASSYRLAGTGELFF. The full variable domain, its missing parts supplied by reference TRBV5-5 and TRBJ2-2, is DAGVTQSPTHLIKTRGQQVTLRCSPISGHKSVSWYQQVLGQGPQFIFQYYEKEERGRGNFPDRFSARQFPNYSSELNVNALLLGDSALYLCASSYRLAGTGELFFGEGSRLTVL.

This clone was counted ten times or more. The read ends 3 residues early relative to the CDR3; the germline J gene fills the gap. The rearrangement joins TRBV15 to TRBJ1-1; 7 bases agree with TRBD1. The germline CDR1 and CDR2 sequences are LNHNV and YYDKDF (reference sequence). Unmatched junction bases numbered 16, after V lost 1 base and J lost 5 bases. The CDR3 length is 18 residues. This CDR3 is CATSRVAQGGGLRTEAFF. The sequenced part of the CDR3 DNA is TGTGCCACCAGCAGAGTTGCCCAGGGGGGCGGCCTGAGGACTGAA.

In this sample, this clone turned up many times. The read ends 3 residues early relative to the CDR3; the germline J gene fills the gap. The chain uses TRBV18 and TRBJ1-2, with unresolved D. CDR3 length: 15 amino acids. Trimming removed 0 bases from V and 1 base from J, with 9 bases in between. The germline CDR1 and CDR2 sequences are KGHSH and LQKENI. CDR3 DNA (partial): TGTGCCAGCTCACCACCGGCACAGATTAACTATGGC. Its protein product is CASSPPAQINYG. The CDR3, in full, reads CASSPPAQINYGYTF.

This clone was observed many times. CDR3 protein: CASSEGAENSPLHF. CDR3 DNA, as far as it was read: TGTGCCAGCAGTGAAGGGGCAGAAAATTCACCC. The chain joins TRBV6-1 to TRBJ1-6; the D is unclear. With the read ending 3 residues before the CDR3 end, the germline J gene is used to fill in that end. Looked up from germline, CDR1 is MNHNS and CDR2 is SASEGT. This CDR3 has 14 amino acids. Trimming left V 1 base short and J 7 bases short, with 8 bases between.

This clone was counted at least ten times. The CDR3 sequence: CASSPQGAGGELFF. The part of the CDR3 DNA that was read is TGTGCCAGCAGTCCCCAGGGGGCGGGCGGGGAG. This chain links TRBV12-3 or TRBV12-4 with TRBJ2-2, with 8 bases lining up with TRBD1. Sequencing ends 3 residues short of the CDR3 end; the germline J gene provides the rest. Trimming at V came to 5 bases and at J to 7 bases, leaving 6 bases not matched to a gene. CDR3 length: 14 residues.

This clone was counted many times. Partial CDR3 DNA: TGTGCCAGCAGCCAAGATCACAAGGGTGGCTATGGC. Encoded protein: CASSQDHKGGYG. In full, the CDR3 is CASSQDHKGGYGYTF. The V call is TRBV14, the J call TRBJ1-2; no clear D gene. The observed sequence ends 3 residues before the CDR3 terminus, with the missing tail filled in from the germline J gene. V lost 0 bases to trimming and J lost 4 bases, with 12 bases between them. This CDR3 has 15 amino acids. Germline loops: CDR1 SGHDN, CDR2 FVKESK.

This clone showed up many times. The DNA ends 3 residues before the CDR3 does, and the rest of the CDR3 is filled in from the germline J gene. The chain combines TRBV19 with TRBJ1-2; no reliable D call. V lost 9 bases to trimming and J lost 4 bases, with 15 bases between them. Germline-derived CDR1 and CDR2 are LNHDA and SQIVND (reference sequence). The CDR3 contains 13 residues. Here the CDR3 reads CASMSEGGYGYTF. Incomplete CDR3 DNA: TGTGCCAGCATGTCGGAGGGTGGCTATGGC.

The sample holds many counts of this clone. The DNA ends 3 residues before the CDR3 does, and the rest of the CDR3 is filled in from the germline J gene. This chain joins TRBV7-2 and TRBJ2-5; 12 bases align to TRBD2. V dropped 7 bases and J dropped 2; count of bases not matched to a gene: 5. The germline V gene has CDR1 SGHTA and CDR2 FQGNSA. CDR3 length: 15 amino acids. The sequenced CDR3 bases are TGTGCCAGCACCCCGGGACTAGCGGGTCAAGAGACC. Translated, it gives CASTPGLAGQET. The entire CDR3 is CASTPGLAGQETQYF.

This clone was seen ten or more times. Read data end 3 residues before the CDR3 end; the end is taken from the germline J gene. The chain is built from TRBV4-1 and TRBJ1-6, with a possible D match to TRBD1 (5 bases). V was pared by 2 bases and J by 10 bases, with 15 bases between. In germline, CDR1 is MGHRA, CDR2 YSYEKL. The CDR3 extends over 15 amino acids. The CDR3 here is CASSQPRDLRSPLHF. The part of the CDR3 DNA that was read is TGCGCCAGCAGCCAACCCCGGGACTTAAGGTCACCC.

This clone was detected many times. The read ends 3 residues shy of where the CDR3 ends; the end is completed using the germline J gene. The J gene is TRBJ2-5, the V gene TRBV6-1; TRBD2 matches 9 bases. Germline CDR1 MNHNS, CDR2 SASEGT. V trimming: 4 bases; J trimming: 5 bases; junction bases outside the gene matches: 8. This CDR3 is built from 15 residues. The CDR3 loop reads CASSGQLTSGETQYF. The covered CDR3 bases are TGTGCCAGCAGTGGGCAACTCACTAGCGGGGAGACC.

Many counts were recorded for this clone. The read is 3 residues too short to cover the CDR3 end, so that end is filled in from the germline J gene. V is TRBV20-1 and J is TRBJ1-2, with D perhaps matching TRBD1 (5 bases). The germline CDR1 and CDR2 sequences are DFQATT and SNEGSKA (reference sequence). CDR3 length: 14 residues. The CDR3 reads CSAKSSGLKGGYTF. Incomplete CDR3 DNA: TGCAGTGCCAAATCCTCGGGACTCAAGGGGGGC.

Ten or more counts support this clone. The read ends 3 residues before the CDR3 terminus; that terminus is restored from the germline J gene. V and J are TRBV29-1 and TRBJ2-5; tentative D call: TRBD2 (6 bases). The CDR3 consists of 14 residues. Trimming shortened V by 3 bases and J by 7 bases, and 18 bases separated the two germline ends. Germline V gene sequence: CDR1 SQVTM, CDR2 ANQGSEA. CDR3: CSVDSTSGSWTQYF. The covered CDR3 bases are TGCAGCGTTGATTCGACTAGTGGGAGCTGGACC.

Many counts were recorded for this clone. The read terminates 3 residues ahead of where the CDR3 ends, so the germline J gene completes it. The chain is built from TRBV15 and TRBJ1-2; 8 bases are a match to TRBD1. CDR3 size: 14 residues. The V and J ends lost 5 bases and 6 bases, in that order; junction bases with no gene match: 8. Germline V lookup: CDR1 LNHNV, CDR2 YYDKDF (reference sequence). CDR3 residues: CATSAFGTGHGYTF. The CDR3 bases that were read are TGTGCCACCAGCGCCTTCGGGACAGGCCATGGC.

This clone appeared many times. The CDR3 protein is CIVRTGNTEAFF. The part of the CDR3 DNA that was read is TGCATCGTGCGGACAGGGAACACTGAA. This chain connects TRBV29-1 to TRBJ1-1; 7 positions match TRBD1. The read ends 3 residues early relative to the CDR3; the germline J gene fills the gap. This CDR3 region has 12 residues. Germline V lookup: CDR1 SQVTM, CDR2 ANQGSEA.

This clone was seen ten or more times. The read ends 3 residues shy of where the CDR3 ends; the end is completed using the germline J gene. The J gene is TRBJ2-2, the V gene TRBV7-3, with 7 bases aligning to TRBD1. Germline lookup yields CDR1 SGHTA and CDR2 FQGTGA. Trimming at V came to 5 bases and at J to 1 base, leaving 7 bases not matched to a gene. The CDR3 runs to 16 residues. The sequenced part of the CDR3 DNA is TGTGCCAGCAGCCCCCAGACAGGGATGAACACCGGGGAG. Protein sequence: CASSPQTGMNTGE. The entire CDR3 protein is CASSPQTGMNTGELFF.

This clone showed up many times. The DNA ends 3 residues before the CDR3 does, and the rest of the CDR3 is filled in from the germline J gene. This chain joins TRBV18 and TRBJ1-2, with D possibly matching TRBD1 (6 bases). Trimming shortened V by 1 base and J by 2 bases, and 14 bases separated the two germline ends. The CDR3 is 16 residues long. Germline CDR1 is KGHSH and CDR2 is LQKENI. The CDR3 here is CASSPRRDRINYGYTF. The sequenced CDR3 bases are TGTGCCAGCTCACCACGACGCGACAGGATCAACTATGGC.